The 20 T cell receptor beta chains below come from one sample, sequenced in a study of cytomegalovirus exposure and HLA in healthy donors. 60 Vbeta and 13 Jbeta primers were used in PCR. TCRdb's table, derived via immunoSEQ multiplex PCR, lists solely in-frame clones and lacks some. The table lists roughly 190,000 clones, roughly 87% of them singletons. Material: PBMCs. All receptors derive from a boy between 2 and 10 years old in good health and CMV-seronegative.

The rearrangement uses TRBV15 and TRBJ1-2; the D gene is possibly TRBD1 (5 bases). Germline V gene sequence: CDR1 LNHNV, CDR2 YYDKDF (reference sequence). This CDR3 has 16 amino acids. With 0 bases removed from V and 4 bases from J, the gap between germline ends came to 15 bases. CDR3 in amino acids: CATSRDFSGLGYGYTF. The DNA of the CDR3 is TGTGCCACCAGCAGAGATTTTTCAGGGCTCGGCTATGGCTACACCTTC.

The gene calls are TRBV30 and TRBJ1-4; D remains unclear. The germline V and J ends were trimmed by 8 bases and 8 bases, with 21 bases remaining between them. This CDR3 has 14 residues. Per germline, CDR1 GTSNPN and CDR2 SVGIG (reference sequence). As DNA, the CDR3 is TGTGCCGCCGGTGATGGCGGGGTTGAGGAAAAACTGTTTTTT. It encodes CAAGDGGVEEKLFF.

The chain combines TRBV6-5 with TRBJ1-5; possible D gene TRBD1, 6 bases. Looked up from germline, CDR1 is MNHEY and CDR2 is SVGAGI. The CDR3 runs to 15 residues. V shed 0 bases and J shed 4 bases, with 10 bases lying between them. The CDR3 DNA is TGTGCCAGCAGTTACTCAGGACAGACAAATCAGCCCCAGCATTTT. Translated, it gives CASSYSGQTNQPQHF.

This clone was detected only a few times. The rearrangement links TRBV7-6 to TRBJ2-5; D perhaps matches TRBD1 (7 bases). Germline V gene sequence: CDR1 SGHVS, CDR2 FNYEAQ. The CDR3 contains 18 residues. Between the trimmed V and J ends, which lost 1 base and 4 bases, there was a span of 22 bases. The CDR3 protein is CASSLDAGGPAGPETQYF. The CDR3 nucleotides are TGTGCCAGCAGCTTAGACGCAGGGGGGCCCGCCGGGCCAGAGACCCAGTACTTC.

The V gene is TRBV19, the J gene TRBJ1-5; the D is unclear. CDR3 length equals 12 residues. Germline values: CDR1 LNHDA, CDR2 SQIVND (reference sequence). Trimming stripped 7 bases from V and 2 bases from J, with 6 bases between. CDR3 nucleotide sequence: TGTGCCAGTAAGCAGGGCAATCAGCCCCAGCATTTT. Translating gives CASKQGNQPQHF.

The J gene is TRBJ1-2, the V gene TRBV28; D uncertain. CDR3 size: 13 residues. The germline V gene encodes CDR1 MDHEN and CDR2 SYDVKM. The V end was cut by 2 bases, the J end by 3 bases, with 7 bases between. The CDR3 bases are TGTGCCAGCAGTTTAGCTCAGTACTATGGCTACACCTTC. Encoded protein: CASSLAQYYGYTF.

The V call is TRBV5-1, the J call TRBJ2-3; D possibly corresponds to TRBD2 (7 bases). The germline V gene encodes CDR1 SGHRS and CDR2 YFSETQ. This CDR3 has 13 amino acids. The CDR3 protein is CAGASGPLDTQYF. In nucleotides, the CDR3 is TGCGCGGGGGCTAGCGGACCCTTAGATACGCAGTATTTT.

The chain links TRBV5-6 to TRBJ2-1; maybe TRBD2 (5 bases). Trimming shortened V by 1 base and J by 2 bases, and 10 bases separated the two germline ends. This CDR3 comprises 15 residues. Germline-derived CDR1 and CDR2 are SGHDT and YYEEEE. The CDR3 DNA reads as TGTGCCAGCAGCTTGATCCAGCGGACCTACAATGAGCAGTTCTTC. This codes for CASSLIQRTYNEQFF.

V and J are TRBV11-1 and TRBJ2-2, with TRBD1 matching over 7 bases. The V segment lost 6 bases and the J segment 1 base; nucleotides outside the gene matches: 2. CDR3 length equals 14 residues. CDR1 is SGHAT, CDR2 FQDESV, per germline (reference sequence). The CDR3 region has the DNA TGTGCCAGCAGGACAGGGCGGAACACCGGGGAGCTGTTTTTT. It codes for CASRTGRNTGELFF.

The CDR3 sequence is CASSYDRGLFNEQFF. In nucleotides, the CDR3 is TGTGCCAGCAGTTACGACAGGGGGCTCTTCAATGAGCAGTTCTTC. This chain joins TRBV6-5 and TRBJ2-1; 10 bases align to TRBD1. The CDR3 totals 15 residues. CDR1 and CDR2 (germline): MNHEY, SVGAGI. V shed 2 bases and J 6 bases; nucleotides not matched to a gene: 4.

V and J are TRBV29-1 and TRBJ1-6; a weak D match, TRBD1 (5 bases). The germline CDR1 and CDR2 sequences are SQVTM and ANQGSEA. V lost 4 bases and J 9 bases, leaving 13 bases between the germline ends. The CDR3 length is 13 residues. The CDR3 DNA sequence: TGCAGCGTTGGAGGGGAGGTTGGTTCACCCCTCCACTTT. Translation gives CSVGGEVGSPLHF.

The gene calls are TRBV6-5 and TRBJ2-7; TRBD1 aligns across 8 bases. This CDR3 is 13 amino acids long. The J segment lost 7 bases and the V segment lost 5 bases, leaving 7 bases of the junction unmatched. Germline CDR1 and CDR2: MNHEY and SVGAGI. CDR3 coding DNA: TGTGCCAGCAGTCCGGACAGGGTAGGTGAGCAGTACTTC. Protein sequence: CASSPDRVGEQYF.

The rearrangement uses TRBV10-1 and TRBJ1-5; possible D gene TRBD1, 6 bases. Trimming removed 6 bases at V and 7 bases at J, with 10 bases between. CDR1 WNHNN and CDR2 SYGVQD come from the germline V gene (reference sequence). This CDR3 spans 12 amino acids. DNA for the CDR3: TGCGCCAGCAGCGGGGGGGGCCAGCCCCAGCATTTT. It encodes CASSGGGQPQHF.

As DNA, the CDR3 is TGTGCCAGCAGTGTCCGAGAGCGGGGGGTTGAGCAGTTCTTC. This translates into CASSVRERGVEQFF. V gene TRBV9 combines with J gene TRBJ2-1; 9 nucleotides align to TRBD2. Per germline, CDR1 SGDLS and CDR2 YYNGEE. The CDR3 totals 14 residues. The V gene end was trimmed by 5 bases and the J gene end by 9 bases; junction bases not matched to a gene: 9.

The chain joins TRBV7-9 to TRBJ1-1; D is unclear. The V gene lost 5 bases and the J gene lost 1 base, with 14 bases spanning the gap. CDR1 SEHNR and CDR2 FQNEAQ come from the germline V gene (reference sequence). There are 15 residues in the CDR3. Written as DNA, the CDR3 is TGTGCCAGCAGCCTACAGAGAGTGAAGAACACTGAAGCTTTCTTT. It translates to CASSLQRVKNTEAFF.

The V and J genes are TRBV5-6 and TRBJ1-1, with D hard to call. Per germline, CDR1 SGHDT and CDR2 YYEEEE. V was shortened by 0 bases and J by 1 base, with 4 bases between the two germline ends. CDR3 length equals 13 residues. The CDR3 DNA is TGTGCCAGCAGCTTGGCAGGGAACACTGAAGCTTTCTTT. Amino acids: CASSLAGNTEAFF.

This rearrangement joins TRBV6-5 to TRBJ2-2, with 8 bases matching TRBD1. Germline CDR1 is MNHEY and CDR2 is SVGAGI. J lost 7 bases, V lost 4 bases, and 8 bases had no gene match. The CDR3 contains 15 residues. The CDR3 loop reads CASSSQGAEGGELFF. For the CDR3, the DNA is TGTGCCAGCAGTTCTCAGGGGGCGGAGGGCGGGGAGCTGTTTTTT.

The chain uses TRBV5-4 and TRBJ2-5; tentatively, D is TRBD1 (5 bases). V was clipped by 0 bases and J by 5 bases, with 11 bases between them. The CDR3 contains 14 residues. Germline values: CDR1 SGHNT, CDR2 YYREEE (reference sequence). The CDR3 sequence: CASSLGQSGETQYF. The DNA of the CDR3 is TGTGCCAGCAGCTTGGGACAGTCAGGGGAGACCCAGTACTTC.

The chain combines TRBV18 with TRBJ2-7; the match to TRBD2 covers 9 bases. Trimming removed 4 bases from V and 2 bases from J; junction bases left unmatched: 9. The germline CDR1 and CDR2 sequences are KGHSH and LQKENI. The CDR3 contains 16 residues. Here the CDR3 reads CASSLSSGGPTYEQYF. Written as DNA, the CDR3 is TGTGCCAGCTCACTTTCGAGCGGGGGGCCTACCTACGAGCAGTACTTC.

The V call is TRBV5-1, the J call TRBJ1-2; D is unclear. CDR3 length equals 15 residues. V was trimmed by 0 bases and J by 2 bases, leaving 11 bases between them. Germline V gene sequence: CDR1 SGHRS, CDR2 YFSETQ. In nucleotides, the CDR3 is TGCGCCAGCAGCTTGGCCCTCTCGGGGAACTATGGCTACACCTTC. This gives the protein CASSLALSGNYGYTF. Based on the CDR3 plus reference TRBV5-1 and TRBJ1-2, the full variable domain is KAGVTQTPRYLIKTRGQQVTLSCSPISGHRSVSWYQQTPGQGLQFLFEYFSETQRNKGNFPGRFSGRQFSNSRSEMNVSTLELGDSALYLCASSLALSGNYGYTFGSGTRLTVV.